Listed here are 3 T cell receptor beta chains from one sample, sequenced in a study of blood T cell repertoires in COVID-19. Profiling relied on immunoSEQ multiplex PCR, and the TCRdb table lists in-frame clones only, not all of them. The sample yields approximately 300,000 clones, approximately 90% seen once. Specimen: PBMCs or T cells enriched from blood (not recorded which). The receptors were gathered from a woman aged 18-29 years who had recovered from COVID-19.

The V call is TRBV19, the J call TRBJ2-7; TRBD1 is a possible D gene (6 bases). Trimming stripped 8 bases from V and 0 bases from J, with 11 bases between. CDR3 size: 13 residues. Germline V gene lookup returns CDR1 LNHDA and CDR2 SQIVND (reference sequence). The CDR3 sequence: CASRIQGSYEQYF. In DNA, the CDR3 is TGTGCCAGTCGCATACAGGGCTCCTACGAGCAGTACTTC.

This clone turned up a few times. The chain has TRBV3-1 (or the pseudogene TRBV3-2) and TRBJ1-4; D is unresolved. The CDR3 extends over 14 amino acids. Per germline, CDR1 LGHDT and CDR2 YNNKEL (reference sequence). The V and J ends lost 1 base and 5 bases respectively, with 8 bases between them. The CDR3 loop reads CASSQAQTNEKLFF. Written as DNA, the CDR3 is TGTGCCAGCAGCCAAGCGCAGACAAATGAAAAACTGTTTTTT.

The count of this clone is one. CDR3 amino acids: CASSLTTGEQYF. DNA of the CDR3: TGTGCCAGCAGTTTGACAACCGGCGAGCAGTACTTC. V usage is TRBV27 and J usage is TRBJ2-7; D unresolved. Germline V gene lookup returns CDR1 MNHEY and CDR2 SMNVEV (reference sequence). This CDR3 comprises 12 residues. V lost 3 bases, J lost 6 bases, and 9 bases lay in between.